Each of the 16 T cell receptor beta chains below was sequenced from the same sample in a study of T cell repertoires in cytomegalovirus infection. These receptors lack a known antigen. TCRdb reanalysed the reads using MiXCR and keeps one entry per CDR3 protein. Altogether about 570,000 distinct CDR3 sequences are present, 40% being singletons, with the ten largest covering about half. The sample in question was cultured PBMCs, obtained from culture after CMV antigen stimulation. The receptor set was obtained from a human donor in good health (CMV status not recorded). Some clones in this sample may be carry-over from other donors' samples.

The chain uses TRBV2 and TRBJ2-3, with unresolved D. V was trimmed by 7 bases and J by 0 bases, leaving 11 bases between them. Germline CDR1 and CDR2: SNHLY and FYNNEI. The CDR3 extends over 14 amino acids. Here the CDR3 reads CASMPATSTDTQYF. The CDR3 DNA reads TGTGCCAGCATGCCGGCTACTAGCACAGATACGCAGTATTTT.

CDR3 protein: CASSWTGGELFF. In DNA form, the CDR3 reads TGTGCCAGCAGTTGGACAGGCGGGGAGCTGTTTTTT. The V gene is TRBV12-3 or TRBV12-4, the J gene TRBJ2-2, with 7 nucleotides matching TRBD1. The junction had 0 bases not matched to a gene; V was cut back by 4 bases and J by 7 bases. The CDR3 is 12 residues long.

The V call is TRBV28, the J call TRBJ1-1, with 8 bases aligning to TRBD1. V lost 7 bases, J lost 0 bases, and 4 bases stayed unmatched. The CDR3 is made up of 14 amino acids. In germline, CDR1 is MDHEN, CDR2 SYDVKM. The CDR3 DNA is TGTGCCAGCAAACCGGGACAGGTGAACACTGAAGCTTTCTTT. Residues: CASKPGQVNTEAFF.

This clonotype was seen ten or more times. The chain uses TRBV7-2 and TRBJ2-7; 8 bases fit TRBD2. Trimming removed 5 bases from V and 6 bases from J; junction bases left unmatched: 6. CDR3 length: 13 residues. The germline CDR1 and CDR2 sequences are SGHTA and FQGNSA. The CDR3, as DNA: TGTGCCAGCAGCCGAAGTGCGGGGGGCGAGCAGTACTTC. Translated: CASSRSAGGEQYF. Based on the CDR3 plus reference TRBV7-2 and TRBJ2-7, the full variable domain is GAGVSQSPSNKVTEKGKDVELRCDPISGHTALYWYRQSLGQGLEFLIYFQGNSAPDKSGLPSDRFSAERTGGSVSTLTIQRTQQEDSAVYLCASSRSAGGEQYFGPGTRLTVT.

V is TRBV2 and J is TRBJ1-4; no clear D gene. V was trimmed by 4 bases and J by 7 bases, leaving 16 bases between them. Germline CDR1 SNHLY, CDR2 FYNNEI. CDR3 length equals 15 residues. In nucleotides, the CDR3 is TGTGCCAGCAGTGCCATACAAGCTTCAGGTGAAAAACTGTTTTTT. Protein: CASSAIQASGEKLFF.

The genes are TRBV7-2 and TRBJ2-3; D unclear. Trimming left V 2 bases short and J 5 bases short, with 14 bases between. This CDR3 is built from 15 residues. Per germline, CDR1 SGHTA and CDR2 FQGNSA. The CDR3 region is CASSLSGSSRDTQYF. DNA for the CDR3: TGTGCCAGCAGCTTATCGGGCTCCTCACGAGATACGCAGTATTTT.

This clonotype turned up a few times. This rearrangement joins TRBV6-2 or TRBV6-3 to TRBJ1-1; tentative D call: TRBD1 (5 bases). Germline V gene data show CDR1 as MNHEY and CDR2 as SVGEGT. The CDR3 is 16 amino acids. The germline V and J ends were trimmed by 8 bases and 3 bases, with 22 bases remaining between them. The CDR3 sequence is CASYPSRGGSDTEAFF. In DNA form, the CDR3 reads TGTGCCAGCTACCCGTCACGCGGGGGGTCGGACACTGAAGCTTTCTTT.

The V gene is TRBV7-2, the J gene TRBJ1-6; D call uncertain. Trimming pared 3 bases from V and 13 bases from J, leaving 16 bases between. Germline CDR1 and CDR2: SGHTA and FQGNSA. The CDR3 extends over 14 amino acids. This CDR3 reads CASSFQTDHRPLHF. CDR3 nucleotides: TGTGCCAGCAGCTTCCAGACCGACCATAGGCCCCTCCACTTT.

V usage is TRBV20-1 and J usage is TRBJ2-3; D is ambiguous. V was trimmed by 0 bases and J by 12 bases, leaving 13 bases between them. The CDR3 totals 12 residues. In germline, CDR1 is DFQATT, CDR2 SNEGSKA (reference sequence). Here the CDR3 reads CSAREAARSQYF. In DNA form, the CDR3 reads TGCAGTGCTAGAGAGGCCGCCCGGTCCCAGTATTTT.

This chain uses TRBV7-2 with TRBJ2-7; the match to TRBD1 covers 7 bases. Germline values: CDR1 SGHTA, CDR2 FQGNSA. With V trimmed by 2 bases and J by 3 bases, 4 bases remained unmatched. The CDR3 runs to 14 residues. As DNA, the CDR3 is TGTGCCAGCAGCTTAACTTACAGGGGCTACGAGCAGTACTTC. Its translation: CASSLTYRGYEQYF.

The chain employs TRBV6-2 or TRBV6-3 and TRBJ1-1; D is perhaps TRBD1 (6 bases). This CDR3 is 14 amino acids long. Trimming left V 7 bases short and J 7 bases short, with 19 bases between. Germline V gene lookup returns CDR1 MNHEY and CDR2 SVGEGT. As DNA, the CDR3 is TGTGCCAGCACCAAAGGGGGGACCTACGGTGAAGCTTTCTTT. This gives the protein CASTKGGTYGEAFF.

This chain links TRBV12-3 or TRBV12-4 with TRBJ2-4, with D perhaps given as TRBD1 or TRBD2 (5 bases each). The CDR3 extends over 16 amino acids. With 2 bases removed from V and 0 bases from J, the gap between germline ends came to 11 bases. The CDR3 DNA is TGTGCCAGCAGTTTACCAGGGACCCTAGCCAAAAACATTCAGTACTTC. It yields the protein CASSLPGTLAKNIQYF.

V is TRBV7-9 and J is TRBJ1-1; possibly TRBD1 for D (6 bases). Trimming took 5 bases from V and 1 from J, leaving 17 bases between them. CDR3 size: 16 residues. Germline V gene sequence: CDR1 SEHNR, CDR2 FQNEAQ (reference sequence). The CDR3 reads CASSPRGEGQNTEAFF. The CDR3 region has the DNA TGTGCCAGCAGCCCAAGGGGGGAGGGACAGAACACTGAAGCTTTCTTT.

This chain connects TRBV6-7 to TRBJ2-2; maybe TRBD2 (5 bases). TRBV6-7 is treated as an ORF (open reading frame) with a function not yet certain. The CDR3 totals 16 residues. Trimming removed 5 bases from V and 0 bases from J, with 13 bases in between. CDR3 bases: TGTGCCAGCAGTCCCCCTCGGGATACGAACACCGGGGAGCTGTTTTTT. Translating it yields CASSPPRDTNTGELFF.

This clonotype has more than one count but fewer than ten. The CDR3 protein is CASSLEGESEQYF. The CDR3 nucleotides read TGTGCCAGCAGTTTAGAGGGGGAGAGCGAGCAGTACTTC. This chain uses TRBV12-3 or TRBV12-4 with TRBJ2-7; D is possibly TRBD1 (6 bases). The CDR3 runs 13 residues. V was clipped by 1 base and J by 6 bases, with 10 bases between them.

The genes are TRBV12-3 or TRBV12-4 and TRBJ1-5, with unresolved D. The CDR3 covers 18 residues. Trimming removed 5 bases from V and 0 bases from J, with 20 bases in between. The CDR3 protein is CASSAGRVTQYSNQPQHF. For the CDR3, the DNA is TGTGCCAGCAGTGCCGGGAGGGTGACTCAATATAGCAATCAGCCCCAGCATTTT.